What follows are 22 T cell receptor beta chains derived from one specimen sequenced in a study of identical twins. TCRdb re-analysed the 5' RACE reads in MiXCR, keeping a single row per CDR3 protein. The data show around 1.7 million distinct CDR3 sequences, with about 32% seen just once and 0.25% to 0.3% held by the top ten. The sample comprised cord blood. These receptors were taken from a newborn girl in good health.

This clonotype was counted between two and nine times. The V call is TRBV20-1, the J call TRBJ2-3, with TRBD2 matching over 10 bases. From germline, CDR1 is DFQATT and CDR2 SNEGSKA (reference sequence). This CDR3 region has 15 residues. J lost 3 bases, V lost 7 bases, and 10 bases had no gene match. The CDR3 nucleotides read TGCAGTGGACGTATTCCTAGCGGGAGAACAGATACGCAGTATTTT. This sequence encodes CSGRIPSGRTDTQYF.

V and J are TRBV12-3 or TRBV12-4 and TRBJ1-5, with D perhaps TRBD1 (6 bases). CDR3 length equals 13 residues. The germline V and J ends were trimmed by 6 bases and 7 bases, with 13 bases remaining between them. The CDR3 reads CASSRGQGQPQHF. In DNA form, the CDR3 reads TGTGCCAGCAGCCGCGGTCAGGGGCAGCCCCAGCATTTT.

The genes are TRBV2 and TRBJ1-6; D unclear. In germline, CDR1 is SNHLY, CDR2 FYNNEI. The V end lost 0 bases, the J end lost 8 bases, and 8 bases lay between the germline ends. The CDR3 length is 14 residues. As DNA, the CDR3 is TGTGCCAGCAGTGAAGCGCCCAACCATTCACCCCTCCACTTT. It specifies CASSEAPNHSPLHF.

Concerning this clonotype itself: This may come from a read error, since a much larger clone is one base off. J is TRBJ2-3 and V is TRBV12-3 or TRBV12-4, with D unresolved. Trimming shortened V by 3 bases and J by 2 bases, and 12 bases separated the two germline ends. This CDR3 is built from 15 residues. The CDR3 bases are TGTGCCAGCAGTTTCGATGCGGTCGCCACAGATACGCAGTATTTT. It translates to CASSFDAVATDTQYF.

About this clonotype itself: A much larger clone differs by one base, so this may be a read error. The CDR3 spells CATNGRSSSYNEQFF. In DNA form, the CDR3 reads TGTGCCACCAATGGCAGGTCTAGCTCCTACAATGAGCAGTTCTTC. The rearrangement joins TRBV10-3 to TRBJ2-1; D gene unclear. CDR3 length: 15 amino acids. CDR1 is ENHRY, CDR2 SYGVKD, per germline. The ends were cut back, 10 bases at V and 0 bases at J, with 16 bases in the middle.

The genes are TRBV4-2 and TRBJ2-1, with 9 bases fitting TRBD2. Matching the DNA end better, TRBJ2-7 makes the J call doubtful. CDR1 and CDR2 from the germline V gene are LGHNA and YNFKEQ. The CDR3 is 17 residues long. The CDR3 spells CASSQGPSGVSYNEQYF. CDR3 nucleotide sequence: TGTGCCAGCAGCCAAGGGCCTAGCGGGGTGTCCTACAATGAGCAGTACTTC.

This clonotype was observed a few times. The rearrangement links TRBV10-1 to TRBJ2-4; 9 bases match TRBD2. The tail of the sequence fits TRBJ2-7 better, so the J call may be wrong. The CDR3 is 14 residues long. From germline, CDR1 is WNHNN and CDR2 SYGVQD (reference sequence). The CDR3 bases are TGCGCCAGCAGTTCCGGGACTAGCCTCTACGAGCAGTACTTC. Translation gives CASSSGTSLYEQYF.

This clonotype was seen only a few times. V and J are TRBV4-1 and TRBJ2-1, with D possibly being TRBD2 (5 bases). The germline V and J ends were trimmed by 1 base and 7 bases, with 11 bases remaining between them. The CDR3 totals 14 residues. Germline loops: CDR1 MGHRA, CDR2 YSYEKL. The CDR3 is CASSQAWERNEQFF. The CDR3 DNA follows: TGCGCCAGCAGCCAAGCTTGGGAGAGGAATGAGCAGTTCTTC.

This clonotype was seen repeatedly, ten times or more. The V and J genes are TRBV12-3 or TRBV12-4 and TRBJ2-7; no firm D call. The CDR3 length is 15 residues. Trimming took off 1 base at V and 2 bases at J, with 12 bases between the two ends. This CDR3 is CASSLVSQIPYEQYF. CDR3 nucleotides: TGTGCCAGCAGTTTAGTTTCGCAGATTCCCTACGAGCAGTACTTC.

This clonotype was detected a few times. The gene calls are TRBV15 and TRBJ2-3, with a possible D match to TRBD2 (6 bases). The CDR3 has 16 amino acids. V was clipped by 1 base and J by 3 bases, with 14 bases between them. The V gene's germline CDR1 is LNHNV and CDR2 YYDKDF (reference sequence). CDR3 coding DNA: TGTGCCACCAGCAGAGTGGGGACTCTAGAAACAGATACGCAGTATTTT. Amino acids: CATSRVGTLETDTQYF.

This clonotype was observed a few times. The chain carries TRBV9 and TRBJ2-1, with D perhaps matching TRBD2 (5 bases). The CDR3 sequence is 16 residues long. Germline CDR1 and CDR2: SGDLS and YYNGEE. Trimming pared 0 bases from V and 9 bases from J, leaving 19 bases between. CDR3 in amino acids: CASSVGPAVRTSEQFF. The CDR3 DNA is TGTGCCAGCAGCGTAGGCCCAGCGGTGCGCACCAGTGAGCAGTTCTTC.

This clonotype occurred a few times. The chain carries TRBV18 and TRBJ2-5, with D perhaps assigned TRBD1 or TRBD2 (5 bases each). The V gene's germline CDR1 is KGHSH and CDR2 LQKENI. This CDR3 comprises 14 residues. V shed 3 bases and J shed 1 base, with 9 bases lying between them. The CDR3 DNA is TGTGCCAGCTCACCGGGGGTATTCCAAGAGACCCAGTACTTC. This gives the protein CASSPGVFQETQYF.

DNA of the CDR3: TGTGCCAGCAACTTTAGTAGGGCCATCACCGGGGAGCTGTTTTTT. Translation: CASNFSRAITGELFF. The rearrangement links TRBV11-2 to TRBJ2-2; no clear D gene. V was shortened by 7 bases and J by 4 bases, with 16 bases between the two germline ends. The CDR3 is 15 residues long. Germline V gene data show CDR1 as SGHAT and CDR2 as FQNNGV.

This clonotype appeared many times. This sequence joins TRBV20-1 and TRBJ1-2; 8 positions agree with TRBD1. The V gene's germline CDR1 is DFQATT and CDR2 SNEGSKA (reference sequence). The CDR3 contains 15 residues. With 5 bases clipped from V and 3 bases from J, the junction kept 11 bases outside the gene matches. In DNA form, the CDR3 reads TGCAGTGCTTTAAAACGACAGGGGAGGGACTATGGCTACACCTTC. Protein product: CSALKRQGRDYGYTF.

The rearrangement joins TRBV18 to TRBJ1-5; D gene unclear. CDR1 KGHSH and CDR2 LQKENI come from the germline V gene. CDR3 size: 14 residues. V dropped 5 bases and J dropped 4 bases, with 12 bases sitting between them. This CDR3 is CASSRAPGNQPQHF. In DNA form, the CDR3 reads TGTGCCAGCTCAAGAGCTCCCGGGAATCAGCCCCAGCATTTT. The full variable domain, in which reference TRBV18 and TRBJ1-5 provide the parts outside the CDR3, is NAGVMQNPRHLVRRRGQEARLRCSPMKGHSHVYWYRQLPEEGLKFMVYLQKENIIDESGMPKERFSAEFPKEGPSILRIQQVVRGDSAAYFCASSRAPGNQPQHFGDGTRLSIL.

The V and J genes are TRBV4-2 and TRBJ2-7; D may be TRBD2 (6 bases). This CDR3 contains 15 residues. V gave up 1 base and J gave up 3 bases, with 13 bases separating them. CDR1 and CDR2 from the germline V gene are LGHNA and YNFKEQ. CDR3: CASSQAGGNNYEQYF. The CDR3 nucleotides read TGTGCCAGCAGCCAAGCAGGAGGGAATAACTACGAGCAGTACTTC.

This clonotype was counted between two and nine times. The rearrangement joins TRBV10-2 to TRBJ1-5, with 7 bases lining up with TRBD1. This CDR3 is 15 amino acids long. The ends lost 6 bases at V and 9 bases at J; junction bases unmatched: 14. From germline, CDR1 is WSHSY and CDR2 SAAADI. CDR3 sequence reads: CASSLGQDGDRPQHF. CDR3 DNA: TGCGCCAGCAGCCTAGGACAGGACGGAGATCGGCCCCAGCATTTT.

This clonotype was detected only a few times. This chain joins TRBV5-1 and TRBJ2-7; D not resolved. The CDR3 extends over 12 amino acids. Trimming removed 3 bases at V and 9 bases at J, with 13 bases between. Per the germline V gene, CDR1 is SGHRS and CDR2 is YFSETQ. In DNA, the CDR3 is TGCGCCAGCAGCTCAGGAGTGGGTAGGCAGTACTTC. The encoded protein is CASSSGVGRQYF.

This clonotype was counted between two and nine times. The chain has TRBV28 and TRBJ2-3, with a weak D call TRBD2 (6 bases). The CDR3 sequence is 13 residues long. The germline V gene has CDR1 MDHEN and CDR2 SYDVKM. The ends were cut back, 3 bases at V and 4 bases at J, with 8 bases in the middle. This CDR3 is CASSFRDSDTQYF. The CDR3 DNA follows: TGTGCCAGCAGTTTCAGGGACTCAGATACGCAGTATTTT.

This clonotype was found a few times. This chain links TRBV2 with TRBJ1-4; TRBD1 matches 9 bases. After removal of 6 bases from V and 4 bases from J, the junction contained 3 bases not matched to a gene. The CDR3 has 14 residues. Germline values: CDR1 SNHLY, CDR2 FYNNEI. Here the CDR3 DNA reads TGTGCCAGCAGGGGACAGGGCAGTAATGAAAAACTGTTTTTT. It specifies CASRGQGSNEKLFF.

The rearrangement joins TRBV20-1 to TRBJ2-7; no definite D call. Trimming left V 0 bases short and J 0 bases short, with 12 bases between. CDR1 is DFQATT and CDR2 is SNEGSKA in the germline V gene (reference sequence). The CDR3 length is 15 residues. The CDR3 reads CSARDLNFPSYEQYF. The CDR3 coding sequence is TGCAGTGCTAGAGACTTAAACTTCCCCTCCTACGAGCAGTACTTC.

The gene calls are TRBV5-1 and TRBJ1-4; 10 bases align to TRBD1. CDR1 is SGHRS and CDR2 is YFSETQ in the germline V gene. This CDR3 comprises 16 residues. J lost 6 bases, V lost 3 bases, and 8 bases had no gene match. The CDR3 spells CASSSNHGTGDEKLFF. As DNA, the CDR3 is TGCGCCAGCAGCTCTAATCACGGGACAGGGGATGAAAAACTGTTTTTT.